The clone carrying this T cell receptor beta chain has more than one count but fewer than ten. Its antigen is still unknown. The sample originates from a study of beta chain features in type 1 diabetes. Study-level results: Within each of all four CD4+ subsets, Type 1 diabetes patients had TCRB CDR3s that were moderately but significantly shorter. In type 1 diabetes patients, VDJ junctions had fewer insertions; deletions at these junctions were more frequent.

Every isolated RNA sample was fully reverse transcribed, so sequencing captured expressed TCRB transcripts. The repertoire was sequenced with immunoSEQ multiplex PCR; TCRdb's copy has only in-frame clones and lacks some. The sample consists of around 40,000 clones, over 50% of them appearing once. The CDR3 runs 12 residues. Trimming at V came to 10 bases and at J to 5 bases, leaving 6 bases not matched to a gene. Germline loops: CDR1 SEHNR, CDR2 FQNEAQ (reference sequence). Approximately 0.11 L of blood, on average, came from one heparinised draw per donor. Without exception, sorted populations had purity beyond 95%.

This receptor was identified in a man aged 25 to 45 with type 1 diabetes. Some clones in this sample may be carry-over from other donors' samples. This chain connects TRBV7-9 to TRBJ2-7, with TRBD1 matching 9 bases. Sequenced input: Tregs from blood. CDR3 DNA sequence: TGTGCCACAGAACAGGGGGCCGACGAGCAGTACTTC. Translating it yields CATEQGADEQYF.